The 24 T cell receptor beta chains reported below all come from one sample, sequenced in a study of Ad26.COV2.S vaccination and SARS-CoV-2 variants. Some clones are missing from TCRdb's copy, which holds only in-frame ones; the method was immunoSEQ multiplex PCR. Among approximately 300,000 clones listed, about 82% were seen once. Treatment in this sample: roughly 18 received Ad26.COV2.S at low or high dose, single or two shots; 5 received placebo; per-sample allocation not given. Sample collection was performed on day 63 after the first vaccine or placebo injection. Source: peripheral blood, taken in a trial of Ad26.COV2.S vaccine versus placebo. Source of these receptors: a person aged 18-60 years who received the Ad26.COV2.S COVID-19 vaccine or a placebo.

This clone appeared once. V is TRBV5-4 and J is TRBJ1-2; no definite D call. Trimming shortened V by 4 bases and J by 7 bases, and 14 bases separated the two germline ends. The germline V gene has CDR1 SGHNT and CDR2 YYREEE (reference sequence). CDR3 size: 13 residues. The CDR3 here is CASSTEFLSGYTF. The CDR3 DNA is TGTGCCAGCAGCACCGAGTTTCTCAGTGGCTACACCTTC.

The chain's CDR3 is CASSFDFVVYNEQFF. The CDR3 coding sequence is TGCGCCAGCAGCTTTGACTTTGTGGTCTACAATGAGCAGTTCTTC. The rearrangement links TRBV5-1 to TRBJ2-1; D is unresolved. The CDR3 extends over 15 amino acids. Trimming left V 2 bases short and J 3 bases short, with 12 bases between. Germline V lookup: CDR1 SGHRS, CDR2 YFSETQ.

This clone was counted once. The chain recombines TRBV9 with TRBJ1-2; the D is unclear. Per germline, CDR1 SGDLS and CDR2 YYNGEE. Trimming removed 0 bases at V and 5 bases at J, with 11 bases between. There are 14 residues in the CDR3. CDR3 sequence: CASSVEDSRYGYTF. DNA of the CDR3: TGTGCCAGCAGCGTAGAGGACTCCCGGTATGGCTACACCTTC.

This sequence joins TRBV10-3 and TRBJ2-3, with D perhaps TRBD1 or TRBD2 (5 bases each). Germline assignment: CDR1 ENHRY and CDR2 SYGVKD. CDR3 length: 14 residues. Trimming cost V 6 bases and J 6 bases, with 16 bases left between them. The CDR3 DNA follows: TGTGCCATCAGAGGACGGTCCGAGGGGGATACGCAGTATTTT. This encodes CAIRGRSEGDTQYF.

This clone was found a few times. The V call is TRBV4-3, the J call TRBJ2-6; no reliable D call. The V gene lost 0 bases and the J gene lost 0 bases, with 6 bases spanning the gap. Germline V gives CDR1 LGHNA, CDR2 YSLEER. The CDR3 has 16 residues. In nucleotides, the CDR3 is TGCGCCAGCAGCCAAGACACGAGCTCTGGGGCCAACGTCCTGACTTTC. Encoded protein: CASSQDTSSGANVLTF.

The rearrangement uses TRBV5-4 and TRBJ2-3, with D perhaps given as TRBD1 or TRBD2 (5 bases each). Germline V CDR1 and CDR2: SGHNT, YYREEE (reference sequence). V was shortened by 0 bases and J by 6 bases, with 8 bases between the two germline ends. The CDR3 consists of 13 residues. CDR3 sequence: CASSLGEGDTQYF. CDR3 coding DNA: TGTGCCAGCAGCTTGGGTGAGGGGGATACGCAGTATTTT.

This chain uses TRBV30 with TRBJ1-4; D call uncertain. Germline V gives CDR1 GTSNPN, CDR2 SVGIG (reference sequence). Trimming cost V 3 bases and J 4 bases, with 6 bases left between them. CDR3 length: 12 amino acids. CDR3 in amino acids: CAWRRVNEKLFF. The CDR3 DNA follows: TGTGCCTGGAGAAGGGTTAATGAAAAACTGTTTTTT.

V usage is TRBV19 and J usage is TRBJ2-7; the match to TRBD1 covers 7 bases. There are 14 residues in the CDR3. V lost 5 bases, J lost 3 bases, and 7 bases stayed unmatched. Germline CDR1 is LNHDA and CDR2 is SQIVND (reference sequence). For the CDR3, the DNA is TGTGCCAGTAGTTTTGTTCGGGACAGCTACGAGCAGTACTTC. This encodes CASSFVRDSYEQYF.

The gene calls are TRBV10-2 and TRBJ2-7, with a possible D match to TRBD1 (5 bases). Looked up from germline, CDR1 is WSHSY and CDR2 is SAAADI. Trimming left V 1 base short and J 2 bases short, with 12 bases between. The CDR3 runs 15 residues. The CDR3 loop reads CASSEYRGPTYEQYF. CDR3 sequence (DNA): TGCGCCAGCAGTGAGTATAGGGGCCCTACCTACGAGCAGTACTTC.

The chain recombines TRBV10-1 with TRBJ1-1, with D possibly TRBD1 on 5 matching bases. The V and J ends lost 3 bases and 7 bases respectively, with 9 bases between them. The CDR3 sequence is 12 residues long. Germline values: CDR1 WNHNN, CDR2 SYGVQD (reference sequence). The DNA of the CDR3 is TGCGCCAGCAGTGACCCAGGGTTTGAAGCTTTCTTT. Protein: CASSDPGFEAFF.

This clone was recorded only once. The chain couples TRBV7-9 to TRBJ2-5; possible D gene TRBD2, 5 bases. The CDR3 runs to 14 residues. Germline V CDR1 and CDR2: SEHNR, FQNEAQ (reference sequence). Trimming removed 7 bases from V and 2 bases from J, with 14 bases in between. Written as DNA, the CDR3 is TGTGCCAGCACCTTCGGACTGGAACAAGAGACCCAGTACTTC. Translation: CASTFGLEQETQYF.

This clone was counted a few times. The chain couples TRBV10-1 to TRBJ1-1; D unclear. The germline CDR1 and CDR2 sequences are WNHNN and SYGVQD (reference sequence). CDR3 length: 13 amino acids. V lost 8 bases and J 5 bases, leaving 15 bases between the germline ends. CDR3 protein: CASQYDGLTEAFF. CDR3 nucleotides: TGCGCCAGCCAATACGACGGATTAACTGAAGCTTTCTTT.

This clone has only one observation. The chain couples TRBV24-1 to TRBJ2-2; 9 bases fit TRBD1. The CDR3 length is 18 residues. V was pared by 5 bases and J by 2 bases, with 11 bases of the junction left unmatched. Germline CDR1 KGHDR, CDR2 SFDVKD. CDR3 bases: TGTGCCACCAGTGGACCTCCGGGACAGGGTGGTAACACCGGGGAGCTGTTTTTT. This sequence encodes CATSGPPGQGGNTGELFF.

This rearrangement joins TRBV6-2 or TRBV6-3 to TRBJ1-1; no definite D call. This CDR3 spans 16 amino acids. The V end lost 0 bases, the J end lost 3 bases, and 14 bases lay between the germline ends. From germline, CDR1 is MNHEY and CDR2 SVGEGT. CDR3 DNA: TGTGCCAGCAGTTACTCGAAGGGATGGGAGGACACTGAAGCTTTCTTT. This gives the protein CASSYSKGWEDTEAFF.

V usage is TRBV7-9 and J usage is TRBJ1-2, with D possibly matching TRBD1 (6 bases). Germline V gives CDR1 SEHNR, CDR2 FQNEAQ (reference sequence). The CDR3 is made up of 18 amino acids. Trimming stripped 5 bases from V and 3 bases from J, with 25 bases between. CDR3 loop: CASSPLGGPLRGDYGYTF. The CDR3 nucleotides are TGTGCCAGCAGCCCCCTGGGGGGGCCTTTACGTGGGGACTATGGCTACACCTTC.

This clone was counted a single time. The V call is TRBV27, the J call TRBJ1-5; D is uncertain. In germline, CDR1 is MNHEY, CDR2 SMNVEV (reference sequence). The CDR3 totals 17 residues. Trimming left V 4 bases short and J 0 bases short, with 16 bases between. The CDR3 here is CASSSKGRENSNQPQHF. DNA of the CDR3: TGTGCCAGCAGTTCCAAAGGACGGGAAAATAGCAATCAGCCCCAGCATTTT.

The chain uses TRBV6-5 and TRBJ2-5; TRBD1 might be the D (6 bases). Trimming pared 6 bases from V and 4 bases from J, leaving 15 bases between. Germline CDR1 reads MNHEY; CDR2 reads SVGAGI. This CDR3 is 14 amino acids long. CDR3 sequence reads: CASSRRSRGETQYF. For the CDR3, the DNA is TGTGCCAGCAGCCGCCGGAGCAGGGGAGAGACCCAGTACTTC.

The rearrangement uses TRBV7-3 and TRBJ2-1; D possibly corresponds to TRBD2 (6 bases). The length of the CDR3 is 15 residues. CDR1 SGHTA and CDR2 FQGTGA come from the germline V gene. V lost 5 bases and J lost 6, with 17 bases in between. CDR3 DNA: TGTGCCAGCAGCCCCTCCCGGGACTTTATCAATGAGCAGTTCTTC. Protein product: CASSPSRDFINEQFF.

CDR3 nucleotides: TGTGCCAGCAGCTTTGGTGCTACCAACTATGGCTACACCTTC. This sequence encodes CASSFGATNYGYTF. V gene TRBV5-5 combines with J gene TRBJ1-2; D unclear. The CDR3 covers 14 residues. With 2 bases removed from V and 2 bases from J, the gap between germline ends came to 10 bases. Per germline, CDR1 SGHKS and CDR2 YYEKEE (reference sequence).

This clone was counted once. The V and J genes are TRBV10-3 and TRBJ2-1; D may be TRBD2 (5 bases). Germline V CDR1 and CDR2: ENHRY, SYGVKD. V gave up 4 bases and J gave up 0 bases, with 13 bases separating them. The CDR3 length is 16 residues. CDR3 DNA sequence: TGTGCCATCAGTGTGGACTTTCAGAGCTCCTACAATGAGCAGTTCTTC. Its translation is CAISVDFQSSYNEQFF.

V and J are TRBV7-3 and TRBJ1-1; D remains unclear. Germline assignment: CDR1 SGHTA and CDR2 FQGTGA. V was trimmed by 5 bases and J by 0 bases, leaving 10 bases between them. The CDR3 has 14 residues. The CDR3 coding sequence is TGTGCCAGCAGCCCATTAGGTCTGAACACTGAAGCTTTCTTT. It encodes CASSPLGLNTEAFF.

This chain uses TRBV5-1 with TRBJ2-1, with D tentatively TRBD1 or TRBD2 (6 bases each). The CDR3 length is 17 residues. Trimming removed 3 bases at V and 1 base at J, with 17 bases between. The germline V gene encodes CDR1 SGHRS and CDR2 YFSETQ. CDR3 region: CASSSGVGGQSYNEQFF. The CDR3 DNA reads as TGCGCCAGCAGCTCGGGGGTTGGGGGGCAATCCTACAATGAGCAGTTCTTC.

This clone showed up just a few times. The genes are TRBV14 and TRBJ2-2, with no clear D. The V end lost 4 bases, the J end lost 0 bases, and 15 bases lay between the germline ends. The CDR3 extends over 17 amino acids. Germline V CDR1 and CDR2: SGHDN, FVKESK. CDR3 sequence reads: CASSRKMGSANTGELFF. DNA for the CDR3: TGTGCCAGCAGCCGGAAGATGGGGTCCGCGAACACCGGGGAGCTGTTTTTT.

J is TRBJ1-3 and V is TRBV19; 7 bases align to TRBD1. This CDR3 has 15 residues. The junction had 13 bases not matched to a gene; V was cut back by 6 bases and J by 8 bases. In germline, CDR1 is LNHDA, CDR2 SQIVND (reference sequence). As DNA, the CDR3 is TGTGCCAGTAGGCGAAAACAGGGGTTGAAGGACACCATATATTTT. Amino acids: CASRRKQGLKDTIYF.